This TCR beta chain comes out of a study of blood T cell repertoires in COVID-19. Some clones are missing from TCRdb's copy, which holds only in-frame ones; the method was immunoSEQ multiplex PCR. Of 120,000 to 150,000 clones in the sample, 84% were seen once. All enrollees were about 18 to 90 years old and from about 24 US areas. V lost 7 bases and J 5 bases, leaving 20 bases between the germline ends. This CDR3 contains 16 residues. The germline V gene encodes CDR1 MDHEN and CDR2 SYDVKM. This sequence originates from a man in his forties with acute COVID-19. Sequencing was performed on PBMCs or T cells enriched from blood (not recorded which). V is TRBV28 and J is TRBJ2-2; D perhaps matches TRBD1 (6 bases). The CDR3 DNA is TGTGCCAGCATGACCAACGACAGGACGTGGACCGGGGAGCTGTTTTTT. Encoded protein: CASMTNDRTWTGELFF.